This entry lists 21 T cell receptor beta chains sequenced from one sample in a study of beta chain features in type 1 diabetes. These receptors lack a known antigen. Study findings and constraints: Researchers report that Type 1 diabetes patients had moderately but significantly shorter TCRB CDR3s across all four CD4+ subsets.

The sequenced template was cDNA made from the entire isolated RNA. Some clones are missing from TCRdb's copy, which holds only in-frame ones; the method was immunoSEQ multiplex PCR. The sample holds about 190,000 clones, roughly 8% seen once. Specimen: central memory CD4+ T cells from blood. All receptors come from a woman between 40 and 55 years old with type 1 diabetes.

V gene TRBV29-1 combines with J gene TRBJ1-2; D is perhaps TRBD1 (5 bases). CDR1 is SQVTM, CDR2 ANQGSEA, per germline. This CDR3 contains 13 residues. Trimming removed 3 bases at V and 6 bases at J, with 14 bases between. The CDR3 sequence: CSVEGGQGNGYTF. The CDR3 nucleotides read TGCAGCGTTGAGGGAGGGCAGGGCAATGGCTACACCTTC.

V and J are TRBV5-6 and TRBJ2-5; the match to TRBD2 covers 8 bases. The CDR3 contains 15 residues. Germline-derived CDR1 and CDR2 are SGHDT and YYEEEE. The V segment lost 3 bases and the J segment 3 bases; nucleotides outside the gene matches: 7. The CDR3 nucleotides read TGTGCCAGCAGCTACCGTGTAGCGGGGAAAGAGACCCAGTACTTC. Its translation is CASSYRVAGKETQYF.

This clone has just one count. This chain links TRBV11-2 with TRBJ1-4, with 9 positions matching TRBD1. Trimming at V came to 1 base and at J to 4 bases, leaving 4 bases not matched to a gene. This CDR3 is 16 amino acids long. Looked up from germline, CDR1 is SGHAT and CDR2 is FQNNGV. The chain's CDR3 is CASSLAPGQGNEKLFF. The CDR3 DNA reads TGTGCCAGCAGCTTAGCCCCGGGACAGGGTAATGAAAAACTGTTTTTT.

The gene calls are TRBV7-6 and TRBJ2-1; 12 bases are a match to TRBD2. Germline-derived CDR1 and CDR2 are SGHVS and FNYEAQ. The CDR3 is 15 amino acids. Unmatched junction bases numbered 6, after V lost 7 bases and J lost 5 bases. The CDR3 region has the DNA TGTGCCAGCAACCCTAGGACTAGCGGGGACAATGAGCAGTTCTTC. It codes for CASNPRTSGDNEQFF. Drawing the rest from reference TRBV7-6 and TRBJ2-1, the complete variable domain is GAGVSQSPRYKVTKRGQDVALRCDPISGHVSLYWYRQALGQGPEFLTYFNYEAQQDKSGLPNDRFSAERPEGSISTLTIQRTEQRDSAMYRCASNPRTSGDNEQFFGPGTRLTVL.

This chain uses TRBV6-6 with TRBJ1-6, with D maybe TRBD1 (5 bases). Germline CDR1 is MNHNY and CDR2 is SVGAGI (reference sequence). The CDR3 runs to 15 residues. V gave up 6 bases and J gave up 4 bases, with 13 bases separating them. DNA of the CDR3: TGTGCCAGCAGCCGAGAGCGACAGTATAATTCACCCCTCCACTTT. It encodes CASSRERQYNSPLHF.

This chain joins TRBV18 and TRBJ1-5; 8 positions agree with TRBD1. Per germline, CDR1 KGHSH and CDR2 LQKENI. The CDR3 covers 16 residues. J lost 2 bases, V lost 0 bases, and 3 bases had no gene match. The CDR3 DNA follows: TGTGCCAGCTCACCACCAGGACAGGGAGGCAATCAGCCCCAGCATTTT. This encodes CASSPPGQGGNQPQHF.

This clone was counted between two and nine times. The chain is built from TRBV4-1 and TRBJ1-5, with 7 bases lining up with TRBD1. Per the germline V gene, CDR1 is MGHRA and CDR2 is YSYEKL. Trimming cost V 5 bases and J 0 bases; bases outside gene matches: 10. The CDR3 totals 17 residues. The CDR3 spells CASSTRTGVGSNQPQHF. CDR3 DNA: TGCGCCAGCAGCACCCGAACAGGGGTTGGTAGCAATCAGCCCCAGCATTTT.

This clone was recorded a few times. V is TRBV5-1 and J is TRBJ2-2; a weak D match, TRBD1 (6 bases). V lost 0 bases, J lost 1 base, and 7 bases lay in between. Germline loops: CDR1 SGHRS, CDR2 YFSETQ. This CDR3 contains 15 residues. The CDR3 DNA reads TGCGCCAGCAGCTTGGAGGGACAGAACACCGGGGAGCTGTTTTTT. Its translation is CASSLEGQNTGELFF.

The chain has TRBV7-2 and TRBJ1-1, with 8 bases aligning to TRBD1. Per the germline V gene, CDR1 is SGHTA and CDR2 is FQGNSA. V lost 5 bases and J lost 4; bases outside the gene matches: 18. CDR3 length: 18 amino acids. In DNA, the CDR3 is TGTGCCAGCAGCGCCTTAGGCCGGATCCAGGGGGCGAGCACTGAAGCTTTCTTT. This encodes CASSALGRIQGASTEAFF. The whole variable domain, remainder taken from reference TRBV7-2 and TRBJ1-1, is GAGVSQSPSNKVTEKGKDVELRCDPISGHTALYWYRQSLGQGLEFLIYFQGNSAPDKSGLPSDRFSAERTGGSVSTLTIQRTQQEDSAVYLCASSALGRIQGASTEAFFGQGTRLTVV.

The sample holds a few counts of this clone. J is TRBJ2-2 and V is TRBV19, with a weak D call TRBD1 (5 bases). CDR1 LNHDA and CDR2 SQIVND come from the germline V gene (reference sequence). V lost 8 bases and J 1 base, leaving 14 bases between the germline ends. The CDR3 has 15 amino acids. CDR3 loop: CASRGPGRNTGELFF. The CDR3 coding sequence is TGTGCCAGTCGAGGCCCAGGGCGGAACACCGGGGAGCTGTTTTTT.

The chain carries TRBV30 and TRBJ2-1; D call uncertain. The CDR3 spans 11 residues. V lost 6 bases to trimming and J lost 7 bases, with 10 bases between them. The V gene's germline CDR1 is GTSNPN and CDR2 SVGIG (reference sequence). The CDR3 nucleotides read TGTGCCTGTGGCCAAGAAAATGAGCAGTTCTTC. This codes for CACGQENEQFF.

V and J are TRBV28 and TRBJ2-1; 7 positions match TRBD1. J was trimmed by 5 bases and V by 2 bases; bases with no gene match: 3. The CDR3 has 14 amino acids. CDR1 is MDHEN, CDR2 SYDVKM, per germline. For the CDR3, the DNA is TGTGCCAGCAGTTTAGGGACAGAGCACAATGAGCAGTTCTTC. The encoded protein is CASSLGTEHNEQFF.

This clone has more than one count but fewer than ten. The chain employs TRBV27 and TRBJ1-1; no clear D gene. The CDR3 is 15 residues long. The germline CDR1 and CDR2 sequences are MNHEY and SMNVEV (reference sequence). Trimming pared 1 base from V and 3 bases from J, leaving 12 bases between. CDR3 in DNA: TGTGCCAGCAGTTTATGGCAGGTTGGCTACACTGAAGCTTTCTTT. Its protein is CASSLWQVGYTEAFF.

V usage is TRBV30 and J usage is TRBJ2-7; no clear D. V was cut by 1 base and J by 0 bases, with 10 bases left in between. Per the germline V gene, CDR1 is GTSNPN and CDR2 is SVGIG (reference sequence). The CDR3 spans 14 residues. Written as DNA, the CDR3 is TGTGCCTGGAGTGGGCGGCCCGTCTCCTACGAGCAGTACTTC. It codes for CAWSGRPVSYEQYF. Full variable domain (missing parts from reference TRBV30 and TRBJ2-7): SQTIHQWPATLVQPVGSPLSLECTVEGTSNPNLYWYRQAAGRGLQLLFYSVGIGQISSEVPQNLSASRPQDRQFILSSKKLLLSDSGFYLCAWSGRPVSYEQYFGPGTRLTVT.

The chain joins TRBV6-5 to TRBJ2-7; TRBD2 is a possible D gene (5 bases). V was cut by 8 bases and J by 0 bases, with 11 bases left in between. Per the germline V gene, CDR1 is MNHEY and CDR2 is SVGAGI. The CDR3 is made up of 13 amino acids. The CDR3 loop is CASAAGGSYEQYF. The CDR3, as DNA: TGTGCCAGCGCGGCGGGTGGCTCCTACGAGCAGTACTTC.

This clone was observed a handful of times. The J gene is TRBJ2-1, the V gene TRBV6-5, with 9 bases that match TRBD2. Germline CDR1 and CDR2: MNHEY and SVGAGI. The CDR3 runs to 13 residues. With 10 bases clipped from V and 12 bases from J, the junction kept 13 bases outside the gene matches. CDR3 nucleotides: TGTGCCACCAAGGAAGCGGGAGGTGGGGGGCAGTTCTTC. It codes for CATKEAGGGGQFF.

The chain joins TRBV21-1 to TRBJ2-7; the D call of TRBD2 is as the table states it, not checked on the DNA. TRBV21-1 has pseudogene status. The CDR3 extends over 14 amino acids. This chain's CDR3 is CASSRWRSSYEQYF. The CDR3 DNA follows: TGTGCCAGCAGCAGGTGGCGGTCCTCCTACGAGCAGTACTTC.

The chain couples TRBV11-3 to TRBJ2-1, with 10 bases aligning to TRBD2. The germline gives CDR1 SGHNT, CDR2 YENEEA. J was trimmed by 9 bases and V by 0 bases; bases with no gene match: 8. The CDR3 contains 16 residues. This CDR3 is CASSLEEREGMAEQFF. The CDR3 DNA is TGTGCCAGCAGCTTAGAAGAGCGGGAGGGAATGGCTGAGCAGTTCTTC.

This chain joins TRBV30 and TRBJ2-7; perhaps TRBD1 as D (7 bases). The length of the CDR3 is 13 residues. Germline CDR1 reads GTSNPN; CDR2 reads SVGIG (reference sequence). Trimming shortened V by 5 bases and J by 1 base, and 12 bases separated the two germline ends. CDR3 loop: CAWRGTASYEQYF. CDR3 sequence (DNA): TGTGCCTGGCGCGGGACAGCTTCCTACGAGCAGTACTTC. The variable domain in full, with the rest retrieved from reference TRBV30 and TRBJ2-7, is SQTIHQWPATLVQPVGSPLSLECTVEGTSNPNLYWYRQAAGRGLQLLFYSVGIGQISSEVPQNLSASRPQDRQFILSSKKLLLSDSGFYLCAWRGTASYEQYFGPGTRLTVT.

This clone was seen a few times. The V and J genes are TRBV2 and TRBJ1-1; D is unresolved. Germline V gene sequence: CDR1 SNHLY, CDR2 FYNNEI. CDR3 length: 15 amino acids. V shed 7 bases and J shed 0 bases, with 15 bases lying between them. DNA of the CDR3: TGTGCCAGCAACTTACCTGTTTCGATGAACACTGAAGCTTTCTTT. Encoded protein: CASNLPVSMNTEAFF.

The chain combines TRBV7-2 with TRBJ2-7, with TRBD2 matching over 10 bases. The V and J ends lost 4 bases and 5 bases, in that order; junction bases with no gene match: 5. The CDR3 is 14 residues long. The germline CDR1 and CDR2 sequences are SGHTA and FQGNSA. CDR3 nucleotides: TGTGCCAGCAGCTCATTAGCGGGGGGCGACGAGCAGTACTTC. Its translation: CASSSLAGGDEQYF. Drawing the rest from reference TRBV7-2 and TRBJ2-7, the complete variable domain is GAGVSQSPSNKVTEKGKDVELRCDPISGHTALYWYRQSLGQGLEFLIYFQGNSAPDKSGLPSDRFSAERTGGSVSTLTIQRTQQEDSAVYLCASSSLAGGDEQYFGPGTRLTVT.